These 3 T cell receptor beta chains share one sample of origin, sequenced in a study of blood T cell repertoires in COVID-19. The table came from immunoSEQ multiplex PCR; TCRdb's copy has only in-frame clones and leaves some out. Of roughly 180,000 clones detected, more than 80% appear once; the ten largest clones hold 7.5% to 9.5%. Sequenced sample: peripheral blood. The receptors derive from a woman between 55 and 75 years old with acute or convalescent COVID-19.

The rearrangement joins TRBV18 to TRBJ1-2; a possible D gene is TRBD1 (6 bases). CDR1 is KGHSH, CDR2 LQKENI, per germline. With 1 base removed from V and 4 bases from J, the gap between germline ends came to 13 bases. The CDR3 length is 15 residues. This CDR3 is CASSPLDSPPYGYTF. DNA of the CDR3: TGTGCCAGCTCACCACTGGACAGCCCGCCCTATGGCTACACCTTC.

This chain connects TRBV27 to TRBJ2-1; TRBD2 matches at 7 bases. Germline CDR1 reads MNHEY; CDR2 reads SMNVEV (reference sequence). V lost 5 bases and J lost 7; bases outside the gene matches: 11. This CDR3 is built from 15 residues. The DNA for the CDR3 is TGTGCCAGCAGTGGGGGGGGAGACAATTGGAATGAGCAGTTCTTC. Its protein product is CASSGGGDNWNEQFF.

This clone occurred once. The chain links TRBV12-3 or TRBV12-4 to TRBJ1-1; weak D call: TRBD1 (6 bases). The CDR3 runs to 13 residues. The V end was cut by 5 bases, the J end by 9 bases, with 16 bases between. For the CDR3, the DNA is TGTGCCAGCAGTGACACAGGGCCTCCTCAAGCTTTCTTT. Amino acid sequence: CASSDTGPPQAFF.